A single sample gave rise to the 8 T cell receptor beta chains below, sequenced in a study of long-term antiretroviral therapy in people with HIV. It was version v3.0 of the immunoSEQ assay that was run at survey level. Assay: immunoSEQ multiplex PCR; the TCRdb copy retains only in-frame clones and omits some. The data show approximately 24,000 clones, almost 85% seen once. The source material was unsorted PBMCs, sampled 1.1 years before starting antiretroviral therapy. The receptors come from a woman in her thirties with HIV.

In its sample, this clone was seen once. The CDR3 DNA follows: TGTGCCTGGAGGGCCGGGACAATACACGGAGGCTACACCTTC. As protein: CAWRAGTIHGGYTF. The chain couples TRBV30 to TRBJ1-2; TRBD1 might be the D (6 bases). Germline CDR1 and CDR2: GTSNPN and SVGIG (reference sequence). The CDR3 has 14 residues. Trimming took 3 bases from V and 8 from J, leaving 19 bases between them.

The chain uses TRBV6-5 and TRBJ2-6; 12 bases line up with TRBD2. This CDR3 comprises 15 residues. The V gene end was trimmed by 4 bases and the J gene end by 12 bases; junction bases not matched to a gene: 7. CDR1 is MNHEY and CDR2 is SVGAGI in the germline V gene. CDR3 in DNA: TGTGCCAGCAGTTCTGGACTAGCGGGGCAATCCGTCCTGACTTTC. Translation gives CASSSGLAGQSVLTF.

V and J are TRBV21-1 and TRBJ1-4; the table's D gene call, TRBD1, was not cross checked with the DNA. TRBV21-1 is classified as a pseudogene. This CDR3 is 18 amino acids long. Here the CDR3 reads CASTKRTLIRGTNEKLFF. DNA of the CDR3: TGTGCCAGCACCAAAAGAACCCTTATCAGGGGTACTAATGAAAAACTGTTTTTT.

The V and J genes are TRBV7-9 and TRBJ1-5, with D possibly matching TRBD1 (5 bases). Trimming left V 0 bases short and J 5 bases short, with 11 bases between. Looked up from germline, CDR1 is SEHNR and CDR2 is FQNEAQ (reference sequence). CDR3 length equals 15 residues. DNA for the CDR3: TGTGCCAGCAGCTTAGCGCTTGGGGCGGATCAGCCCCAGCATTTT. It yields the protein CASSLALGADQPQHF.

This chain uses TRBV9 with TRBJ2-3; D not certain. Germline values: CDR1 SGDLS, CDR2 YYNGEE. This CDR3 region has 15 residues. Between the trimmed V and J ends, which lost 0 bases and 2 bases, there was a span of 10 bases. The CDR3 coding sequence is TGTGCCAGCAGCGTAGGGGGTTCAAACACAGATACGCAGTATTTT. Its translation: CASSVGGSNTDTQYF.

This CDR3 is CASSSPGQGKNEAFF. In DNA, the CDR3 is TGTGCCAGCAGTTCTCCGGGACAGGGTAAGAATGAAGCTTTCTTT. The chain carries TRBV6-5 and TRBJ1-1; 9 nucleotides align to TRBD1. The CDR3 runs 15 residues. V shed 4 bases, J shed 7 bases, and the junction held 10 bases outside the gene matches. The germline gives CDR1 MNHEY, CDR2 SVGAGI.

V usage is TRBV27 and J usage is TRBJ1-5; 8 nucleotides align to TRBD1. Germline V gene data show CDR1 as MNHEY and CDR2 as SMNVEV (reference sequence). Trimming at V came to 6 bases and at J to 5 bases, leaving 15 bases not matched to a gene. The CDR3 spans 17 residues. As DNA, the CDR3 is TGTGCCAGCAGAGATGTCCGAACAGGGGGTGTTTATCAGCCCCAGCATTTT. Residues: CASRDVRTGGVYQPQHF.

The chain couples TRBV7-2 to TRBJ1-3, with unresolved D. The germline gives CDR1 SGHTA, CDR2 FQGNSA. The CDR3 runs 16 residues. The V end was cut by 8 bases, the J end by 0 bases, with 17 bases between. The CDR3 is CASGAEGADSGNTIYF. The DNA of the CDR3 is TGTGCCAGCGGAGCCGAGGGAGCGGACTCTGGAAACACCATATATTTT.